These T cell receptor beta chains were read from a single sample in a study of T cells in Graves' hyperthyroidism and ophthalmopathy. TCRdb re-called the multiplex PCR reads through MiXCR, storing one row per CDR3 protein. The sample shows hundreds of thousands of distinct CDR3 sequences, 35% of them seen only once. The sample was blood. The receptors stem from a woman in her thirties or forties with Graves' hyperthyroidism. The CDR3 runs from the conserved cysteine through the conserved F or W. The order of the fields is clone size, V gene, J gene, CDR3 protein. Where a row states a size, it is once, few, many or the class of an expanded clone; other rows omit it.

size: many; V: TRBV7-9; J: TRBJ1-3; CDR3: CASSPPRPVIGNTIYF
size: -; V: TRBV10-3; J: TRBJ2-7; CDR3: CAIPQAHSGEQYF
size: -; V: TRBV6-2/TRBV6-3; J: TRBJ1-2; CDR3: CASSYVRGPLLNYGYTF
size: many; V: TRBV12-3/TRBV12-4; J: TRBJ2-7; CDR3: CASSLTTEQYF
size: -; V: TRBV7-3; J: TRBJ1-1; CDR3: CASSPQGTGGDLNTEAFF
size: many; V: TRBV9; J: TRBJ2-7; CDR3: CASSEGRGSYEQYF
size: -; V: TRBV6-5; J: TRBJ1-1; CDR3: CASSERRDRVTEAFF
size: many; V: TRBV10-3; J: TRBJ2-2; CDR3: CAMGGTANTGELFF
size: many; V: TRBV13; J: TRBJ2-5; CDR3: CASSLEASETQYF
size: -; V: TRBV2; J: -; CDR3: CASREIAGSYNEQFF
size: -; V: TRBV7-2; J: TRBJ2-4; CDR3: CASSTRDRGIQYF
size: few; V: TRBV4-1; J: TRBJ2-7; CDR3: CASSQHGVEYEQYF
size: -; V: TRBV15; J: TRBJ1-5; CDR3: CATSSQDENQPQHF
size: -; V: TRBV2; J: TRBJ2-5; CDR3: CASSSRQGQYF
size: -; V: TRBV9; J: TRBJ2-2; CDR3: CASSVGPGNSPGELFF
size: many; V: TRBV6-1; J: TRBJ2-7; CDR3: CASGGQYF
size: -; V: TRBV10-3; J: TRBJ1-1; CDR3: CAISDSGKGGTEAFF
size: once; V: TRBV10-3; J: TRBJ1-5; CDR3: CASSQGTGTEQPNQPQHF
size: few; V: TRBV5-1; J: TRBJ1-1; CDR3: CASTPKEGVVSVEDTEAFF
size: few; V: TRBV7-9; J: TRBJ2-5; CDR3: CASSLVGQEGETQYF
size: many; V: TRBV6-4; J: TRBJ1-2; CDR3: CASRPGTSYGYTF
size: few; V: TRBV5-4; J: TRBJ1-2; CDR3: CASSQDLPGGKELGYTF
size: -; V: TRBV28; J: TRBJ2-5; CDR3: CASKGLGGAQYF
size: many; V: TRBV10-3; J: TRBJ2-5; CDR3: CAINGGATETQYF
size: few; V: TRBV4-3; J: TRBJ1-4; CDR3: CASSQARGLEKLFF
size: many; V: TRBV5-1; J: TRBJ1-3; CDR3: CASSLEAAGNTIYF
size: many; V: TRBV10-3; J: TRBJ2-5; CDR3: CAISESKGGAQETQYF
size: many; V: TRBV13; J: TRBJ1-6; CDR3: CASSLGAGLAYLHF
size: -; V: TRBV5-1; J: TRBJ1-6; CDR3: CASSLEDPGNSPLHF
size: -; V: TRBV12-3/TRBV12-4; J: TRBJ1-3; CDR3: CASSLMTSGNTIYF
size: few; V: TRBV5-8; J: TRBJ2-7; CDR3: CASSFTGTGEQYF
size: -; V: TRBV9; J: TRBJ1-2; CDR3: CASSVWGNYGYTF
size: few; V: TRBV24-1; J: TRBJ2-3; CDR3: CATSDGGASTDTQYF
size: few; V: TRBV12-3/TRBV12-4; J: TRBJ1-1; CDR3: CASSLGLLNTEAFF
size: few; V: TRBV7-3; J: TRBJ1-4; CDR3: CASSDRTGTTNEKLFF
size: many; V: TRBV7-9; J: TRBJ1-2; CDR3: CASSPLDRDGYTF
size: -; V: TRBV12-3/TRBV12-4; J: TRBJ1-1; CDR3: CASTPPNDRDRGRSFF
size: -; V: TRBV4-2; J: TRBJ1-1; CDR3: CASSQDLDWNTEAFF
size: -; V: TRBV5-6; J: TRBJ1-4; CDR3: CASSARTGSSEKLFF
size: many; V: TRBV19; J: TRBJ1-1; CDR3: CASSHQGYTEAFF
size: -; V: TRBV6-5; J: TRBJ1-2; CDR3: CASSYNRDSTNYGYTF
size: -; V: TRBV6-2/TRBV6-3; J: TRBJ1-2; CDR3: CATLQGNGGYTF
size: -; V: TRBV12-3/TRBV12-4; J: TRBJ2-7; CDR3: CASSQTSRGRYEQYF
size: -; V: TRBV29-1; J: TRBJ1-2; CDR3: CSDVRGGGYTF
size: -; V: TRBV15; J: TRBJ1-5; CDR3: CATSRDGEGETQHF
size: many; V: TRBV7-2; J: TRBJ1-6; CDR3: CASSPTLDSPLHF
size: -; V: TRBV7-2; J: TRBJ2-5; CDR3: CASSALGFQETQYF
size: many; V: TRBV5-6; J: TRBJ1-5; CDR3: CASGRRDNQPQHF
size: -; V: TRBV7-3; J: TRBJ1-2; CDR3: CASSLMVGGKGGYTF
size: few; V: TRBV19; J: TRBJ1-1; CDR3: CASTQRGINTEAFF